Listed below are T cell receptor beta chains from one sample, sequenced in a study of CD8+CD57+ T cells in acquired aplastic anemia. One entry per CDR3 protein results from TCRdb running MiXCR on the reads. The sample holds about 250,000 distinct CDR3 sequences, roughly half seen once. Specimen: sorted CD4+, CD8+, or CD8+CD57+ T cells (not recorded which) from PBMCs. Every receptor here comes from a human donor with aplastic anemia. Each CDR3 is given with its conserved first and last residue. Each record gives: J gene, D gene, CDR3 length, V gene, clone size, CDR3 protein, CDR3 DNA. A D gene is named only where the DNA matches it firmly. Clone size is given for some rows only: seen once, a few or many times, or a class if the clone is expanded.

TRBJ2-7,NA,15,TRBV29-1,many,CSVEIGSRSPYEQYF,TGCAGCGTTGAAATCGGGTCCCGAAGCCCCTACGAGCAGTACTTC
TRBJ1-6,NA,13,TRBV6-1,many,CAARDNYNSPLHF,TGTGCCGCCCGGGACAACTATAATTCACCCCTCCACTTT
TRBJ1-5,NA,14,TRBV7-6,NA,CASSPDSLTQPQHF,TGTGCCAGCAGCCCCGACAGTCTTACTCAGCCCCAGCATTTT
TRBJ2-7,TRBD2,16,TRBV28,NA,CASSARTSGEGYEQYF,TGTGCCAGCAGTGCCCGGACTAGCGGGGAGGGGTACGAGCAGTACTTC
TRBJ1-2,NA,12,TRBV6-2/TRBV6-3,many,CASSFQKWGYTF,TGTGCCAGCAGTTTCCAGAAATGGGGCTACACCTTC
TRBJ2-1,NA,16,TRBV25-1,NA,CASSLGFREKYNEQFF,TGTGCCAGCAGTTTGGGGTTTCGTGAAAAATACAATGAGCAGTTCTTC
TRBJ2-1,NA,12,TRBV29-1,NA,CSVEPLGNEQFF,TGCAGCGTTGAACCCCTTGGCAATGAGCAGTTCTTC
TRBJ2-1,NA,18,TRBV7-8,once,CASSLPWDPTGAYNEQFF,TGTGCCAGCAGCTTACCTTGGGACCCGACGGGAGCGTACAATGAGCAGTTCTTC
TRBJ2-5,NA,13,TRBV25-1,NA,CASSATVLGTQYF,TGTGCCAGCAGTGCGACAGTTCTTGGGACCCAGTACTTC
TRBJ1-5,NA,14,TRBV6-2/TRBV6-3,few,CASSYYGSNQPQHF,TGTGCCAGCAGTTATTACGGGAGCAATCAGCCCCAGCATTTT
TRBJ1-5,TRBD1,16,TRBV7-8,many,CASSLEDRASNQPQHF,TGTGCCAGCAGCTTAGAGGACAGGGCGAGCAATCAGCCCCAGCATTTT
TRBJ1-2,NA,14,TRBV20-1,many,CSARETTAGRRYTF,TGCAGTGCTAGAGAGACTACAGCAGGGCGGCGCTACACCTTC
TRBJ1-4,TRBD1,16,TRBV9,many,CASSVSRDRPNEKLFF,TGTGCCAGCAGCGTAAGTCGGGACAGACCTAATGAAAAACTGTTTTTT
TRBJ1-6,NA,14,TRBV20-1,many,CSAREGWDNSPLHF,TGCAGTGCTAGAGAAGGGTGGGATAATTCACCCCTCCACTTT
TRBJ1-1,NA,12,TRBV29-1,NA,CSHSRDGSEAFF,TGCAGCCACTCTCGGGACGGCAGTGAAGCTTTCTTT
TRBJ2-1,NA,16,TRBV24-1,many,CATSDRPGATSNEQFF,TGTGCCACCAGTGACCGACCGGGGGCCACGTCCAATGAGCAGTTCTTC
TRBJ1-6,NA,12,TRBV5-6,many,CASSPIHSPLHF,TGTGCCAGCAGCCCTATTCATTCACCCCTCCACTTT
TRBJ2-7,NA,16,TRBV7-1,NA,CASSSVKSPTPYEQYF,TGTGCCAGCAGCTCCGTCAAATCCCCCACCCCCTACGAGCAGTACTTC
TRBJ1-6,TRBD1,14,TRBV20-1,NA,CSASRGQGGSPLHF,TGCAGTGCTAGCCGAGGACAGGGTGGATCACCCCTCCACTTT
TRBJ1-2,NA,16,TRBV9,NA,CASSVESSVPNYGYTF,TGTGCCAGCAGCGTAGAATCCTCCGTACCTAACTATGGCTACACCTTC
TRBJ2-1,TRBD1,17,TRBV11-2,once,CASSSRFGTGFYNEQFF,TGTGCCAGCAGCTCCCGTTTCGGGACAGGATTTTACAATGAGCAGTTCTTC
TRBJ2-7,NA,13,TRBV29-1,few,CSVEEEGDYEQYF,TGCAGCGTTGAGGAGGAGGGGGACTACGAGCAGTACTTC
TRBJ1-1,TRBD1,14,TRBV7-8,once,CASSLAGTGGEAFF,TGTGCCAGCAGCTTAGCGGGGACAGGGGGTGAAGCTTTCTTT
TRBJ2-3,NA,15,TRBV9,many,CASSLESSYTDTQYF,TGTGCCAGCAGCCTGGAGAGTAGTTACACAGATACGCAGTATTTT
TRBJ2-3,NA,12,TRBV29-1,NA,CSPSGETDTQYF,TGCAGCCCATCTGGGGAAACAGATACGCAGTATTTT
TRBJ1-2,NA,11,TRBV2,NA,CASSARGGYTF,TGTGCCAGCAGCGCTAGGGGTGGCTACACCTTC
TRBJ2-1,TRBD2,17,TRBV7-9,many,CASSFRTSGRSVDEQFF,TGTGCCAGCAGCTTCCGGACTAGCGGGAGATCTGTGGATGAGCAGTTCTTC
TRBJ2-1,NA,15,TRBV6-4,NA,CASSDSFGHYNEQFF,TGTGCCAGCAGTGACTCGTTTGGTCATTACAATGAGCAGTTCTTC
TRBJ2-1,TRBD2,16,TRBV10-3,medium-sized,CAISERGLAAYNEQFF,TGTGCCATCAGTGAGCGTGGACTAGCAGCCTACAATGAGCAGTTCTTC
TRBJ1-1,NA,12,TRBV5-1,NA,CASRLVNTEAFF,TGCGCCAGCAGGTTGGTGAACACTGAAGCTTTCTTT
TRBJ1-1,NA,16,TRBV12-3/TRBV12-4,many,CASSLLPEPARGEAFF,TGTGCCAGCAGTTTGCTTCCCGAGCCGGCCCGGGGTGAAGCTTTCTTT
TRBJ2-7,TRBD2,15,TRBV9,NA,CASSPRLLAGNEQYF,TGTGCCAGCAGCCCCCGGTTGTTAGCGGGGAATGAGCAGTACTTC
TRBJ2-1,TRBD2,17,TRBV7-9,NA,CASSLILSAGPENEQFF,TGTGCCAGCAGTTTAATTCTTTCAGCGGGGCCCGAGAATGAGCAGTTCTTC
TRBJ2-2,NA,14,TRBV5-1,many,CASSLTEVPGELFF,TGCGCCAGCAGCTTGACCGAGGTCCCCGGGGAGCTGTTTTTT
TRBJ2-3,TRBD2,14,TRBV25-1,NA,CASSGLAETDTQYF,TGTGCCAGCAGTGGACTAGCGGAAACAGATACGCAGTATTTT
TRBJ1-2,TRBD1,14,TRBV6-1,NA,CASSGSGTGGGYTF,TGTGCCAGCAGCGGGTCCGGGACAGGGGGTGGCTACACCTTC
TRBJ2-7,NA,16,TRBV25-1,NA,CASSEYSLDFLYEQYF,TGTGCCAGCAGTGAATACTCCCTAGACTTCCTCTACGAGCAGTACTTC
TRBJ2-7,TRBD1,14,TRBV7-3,NA,CASSLGGTGIEQYF,TGTGCCAGCAGCTTAGGGGGGACAGGGATCGAGCAGTACTTC
TRBJ2-7,NA,14,TRBV3-1,few,CASTLGENPYEQYF,TGTGCCAGCACCCTGGGGGAGAACCCCTACGAGCAGTACTTC
TRBJ2-1,TRBD2,12,TRBV2,NA,CASGLLAGVQFF,TGTGCCAGCGGTTTACTAGCGGGGGTGCAGTTCTTC
TRBJ1-6,TRBD1,15,TRBV5-6,many,CASSTQGSYNSPLHF,TGTGCCAGCAGCACACAGGGGTCTTATAATTCACCCCTCCACTTT
TRBJ2-7,NA,15,TRBV13,many,CASSPAGEGDYEQYF,TGTGCCAGCAGCCCCGCCGGGGAGGGGGATTACGAGCAGTACTTC
TRBJ2-7,TRBD2,14,TRBV10-2,many,CASRGLAGKNEQYF,TGCGCCAGCAGGGGACTAGCGGGAAAGAACGAGCAGTACTTC
TRBJ2-1,NA,11,TRBV30,few,CGSENYNEQFF,TGCGGCAGTGAAAACTACAATGAGCAGTTCTTC
TRBJ2-6,NA,13,TRBV7-6,many,CASSPGGANVLTF,TGTGCCAGCAGCCCGGGGGGGGCCAACGTCCTGACTTTC
TRBJ2-7,TRBD1,17,TRBV7-6,many,CASSSSRDSSDSYEQYF,TGTGCCAGCAGCTCCTCCAGGGACAGCTCAGACTCCTACGAGCAGTACTTC
TRBJ2-2,TRBD1,16,TRBV9,NA,CASSGQGTGGTGELFF,TGTGCCAGCAGCGGACAGGGGACAGGAGGTACCGGGGAGCTGTTTTTT
TRBJ1-6,TRBD1,12,TRBV20-1,NA,CSARDRERGFRF,TGCAGTGCTAGGGACAGGGAAAGGGGTTTTCGCTTT
TRBJ2-3,TRBD2,17,TRBV7-9,NA,CASSLYSTSGGTDTQYF,TGTGCCAGCAGCTTATATAGTACTAGCGGGGGAACAGATACGCAGTATTTT
TRBJ2-5,NA,14,TRBV12-3/TRBV12-4,many,CASGDDTTQETQYF,TGTGCCAGCGGCGACGATACTACACAAGAGACCCAGTACTTC
TRBJ1-6,NA,14,TRBV20-1,NA,CSASTGQINSPLHF,TGCAGTGCTAGTACTGGACAGATTAATTCACCCCTCCACTTT
TRBJ1-5,TRBD1,14,TRBV19,NA,CASSIQGGGQPQHF,TGTGCCAGTAGTATTCAGGGGGGGGGTCAGCCCCAGCATTTT
TRBJ1-3,NA,15,TRBV5-1,NA,CASSDPAGTGNTIYF,TGCGCCAGCAGCGACCCGGCAGGGACTGGAAACACCATATATTTT
TRBJ2-7,NA,17,TRBV19,many,CASSNHRDTPDPYEQYF,TGTGCCAGTAGTAACCACCGGGACACACCTGATCCCTACGAGCAGTACTTC
TRBJ2-7,NA,13,TRBV29-1,many,CSVELDQAGEQYF,TGCAGCGTTGAATTGGACCAAGCAGGCGAGCAGTACTTC